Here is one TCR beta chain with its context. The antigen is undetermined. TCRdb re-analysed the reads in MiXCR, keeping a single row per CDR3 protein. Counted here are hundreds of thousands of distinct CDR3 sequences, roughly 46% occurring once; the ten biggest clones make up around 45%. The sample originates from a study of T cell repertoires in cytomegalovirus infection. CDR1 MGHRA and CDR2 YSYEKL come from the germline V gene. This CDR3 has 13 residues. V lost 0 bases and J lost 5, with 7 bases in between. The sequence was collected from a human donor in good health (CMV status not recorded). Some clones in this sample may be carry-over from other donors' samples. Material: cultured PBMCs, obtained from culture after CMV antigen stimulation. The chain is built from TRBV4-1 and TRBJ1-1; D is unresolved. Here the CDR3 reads CASSQEPPTEAFF. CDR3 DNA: TGCGCCAGCAGCCAAGAACCCCCGACTGAAGCTTTCTTT.